The 14 T cell receptor beta chains in this list originate from one sample, sequenced in a study of T cell responses to AZD1222 COVID-19 vaccine. Only in-frame clones appear in the TCRdb table, and some are missing; sequencing was by immunoSEQ multiplex PCR. Of 170,000 or so clones in the sample, roughly nine tenths were seen once. This sample comprised peripheral blood, obtained on day 0 of AZD1222 vaccination. Receptors were obtained from an adult in good health.

The chain has TRBV6-2 or TRBV6-3 and TRBJ1-5, with D perhaps matching TRBD1 (5 bases). Trimming took off 0 bases at V and 1 base at J, with 13 bases between the two ends. CDR1 MNHEY and CDR2 SVGEGT come from the germline V gene. This CDR3 contains 17 residues. CDR3 bases: TGTGCCAGCAGTTACTCAAATAGGGGAAAGAGCAATCAGCCCCAGCATTTT. It is translated as CASSYSNRGKSNQPQHF.

CDR3 in DNA: TGTGCCAGCAGTTACGCAAGTGAAGCTTTCTTT. Residues: CASSYASEAFF. The J gene is TRBJ1-1, the V gene TRBV6-2 or TRBV6-3; D ambiguous. V lost 2 bases and J lost 7, with 5 bases in between. Germline V gene sequence: CDR1 MNHEY, CDR2 SVGEGT. CDR3 length: 11 residues.

The chain carries TRBV4-1 and TRBJ1-2; D gene uncertain. The germline gives CDR1 MGHRA, CDR2 YSYEKL. V lost 1 base and J 7 bases, leaving 10 bases between the germline ends. This CDR3 has 13 residues. The CDR3 protein is CASSQGEGSGYTF. DNA of the CDR3: TGCGCCAGCAGCCAAGGGGAAGGGAGTGGCTACACCTTC.

V and J are TRBV10-3 and TRBJ1-1; a possible D gene is TRBD1 (6 bases). Germline V gives CDR1 ENHRY, CDR2 SYGVKD. The CDR3 spans 14 residues. V was trimmed by 2 bases and J by 5 bases, leaving 12 bases between them. CDR3: CAISEDGGPTEAFF. CDR3 DNA: TGTGCCATCAGTGAGGATGGGGGGCCTACTGAAGCTTTCTTT.

The V gene is TRBV24-1, the J gene TRBJ1-6; the match to TRBD1 covers 7 bases. CDR1 is KGHDR and CDR2 is SFDVKD in the germline V gene. There are 16 residues in the CDR3. V lost 3 bases and J lost 8; bases outside the gene matches: 9. CDR3: CATSDARGPRDSPLHF. CDR3 DNA sequence: TGTGCCACCAGTGATGCTAGGGGGCCTCGGGATTCACCCCTCCACTTT.

The CDR3 here is CASSPPGGPRGKNIQYF. In DNA, the CDR3 is TGTGCCAGCTCACCACCAGGCGGGCCCAGAGGTAAAAACATTCAGTACTTC. The chain recombines TRBV18 with TRBJ2-4, with TRBD2 as a possible D gene (5 bases). The V gene's germline CDR1 is KGHSH and CDR2 LQKENI. V was trimmed by 0 bases and J by 4 bases, leaving 16 bases between them. The length of the CDR3 is 17 residues.

This clone was seen just once. This chain links TRBV28 with TRBJ2-3; TRBD2 matches 10 bases. The CDR3 length is 16 residues. The V and J ends lost 2 bases and 1 base, in that order; junction bases with no gene match: 3. The germline gives CDR1 MDHEN, CDR2 SYDVKM. The CDR3 DNA is TGTGCCAGCAGTTTAGCAACTAGCGGGGGCACAGATACGCAGTATTTT. This sequence encodes CASSLATSGGTDTQYF.

The chain recombines TRBV28 with TRBJ1-4; TRBD1 might be the D (5 bases). The CDR3 consists of 17 residues. Germline lookup yields CDR1 MDHEN and CDR2 SYDVKM. Trimming cost V 5 bases and J 2 bases, with 18 bases left between them. Here the CDR3 DNA reads TGTGCCAGCAGTACTCGGGGCTTCTCCCGCACTAATGAAAAACTGTTTTTT. This encodes CASSTRGFSRTNEKLFF. Full variable domain (outside the CDR3, taken from reference TRBV28 and TRBJ1-4): DVKVTQSSRYLVKRTGEKVFLECVQDMDHENMFWYRQDPGLGLRLIYFSYDVKMKEKGDIPEGYSVSREKKERFSLILESASTNQTSMYLCASSTRGFSRTNEKLFFGSGTQLSVL.

The chain couples TRBV9 to TRBJ1-6, with 10 bases that match TRBD1. The CDR3 is made up of 15 amino acids. Germline V gives CDR1 SGDLS, CDR2 YYNGEE. V lost 0 bases to trimming and J lost 7 bases; unmatched junction nucleotides: 1. The CDR3 is CASSVGDRGNSPLHF. In DNA form, the CDR3 reads TGTGCCAGCAGCGTAGGGGACAGGGGAAATTCACCCCTCCACTTT.

The chain couples TRBV4-1 to TRBJ2-7; D is unclear. Germline CDR1 and CDR2: MGHRA and YSYEKL. V was cut by 1 base and J by 3 bases, with 13 bases left in between. CDR3 length: 15 amino acids. As DNA, the CDR3 is TGCGCCAGCAGCCAAGCGACGCAGGCCAGCTACGAGCAGTACTTC. Translation gives CASSQATQASYEQYF.

The V call is TRBV24-1, the J call TRBJ2-1; 7 positions match TRBD1. The CDR3 extends over 15 amino acids. Germline lookup yields CDR1 KGHDR and CDR2 SFDVKD. Trimming cost V 3 bases and J 5 bases; bases outside gene matches: 6. The CDR3 region has the DNA TGTGCCACCAGTGATCAGGGACAGCTAAACAATGAGCAGTTCTTC. It yields the protein CATSDQGQLNNEQFF.

The rearrangement links TRBV29-1 to TRBJ1-1, with D perhaps TRBD1 (5 bases). CDR1 and CDR2 from the germline V gene are SQVTM and ANQGSEA. V was trimmed by 6 bases and J by 1 base, leaving 9 bases between them. The CDR3 consists of 12 residues. The CDR3 nucleotides read TGCAGCGTCGCGGGACCGAACACTGAAGCTTTCTTT. Encoded protein: CSVAGPNTEAFF.

The V gene is TRBV13, the J gene TRBJ2-1; 10 bases are a match to TRBD2. With 5 bases clipped from V and 0 bases from J, the junction kept 4 bases outside the gene matches. The germline CDR1 and CDR2 sequences are PRHDT and FYEKMQ (reference sequence). The CDR3 sequence is 16 residues long. CDR3 bases: TGTGCCAGCAGCACCTGGACTAGCGGCTCCTACAATGAGCAGTTCTTC. Translating it yields CASSTWTSGSYNEQFF.

This clone has just one count. The rearrangement joins TRBV29-1 to TRBJ2-1; 11 bases align to TRBD2. The CDR3 spans 16 residues. Germline CDR1 and CDR2: SQVTM and ANQGSEA. V was pared by 1 base and J by 5 bases, with 7 bases of the junction left unmatched. CDR3 coding DNA: TGCAGCGTTGAAGGGCCGACTAGCGGGAAACACAATGAGCAGTTCTTC. It encodes CSVEGPTSGKHNEQFF.